A selection of T cell receptor beta chains follows, all from one sample in a study of regulatory T cells in long-lasting Graves disease. Each CDR3 protein gets one entry after TCRdb re-called the multiplex PCR reads with MiXCR. The sample has over 650,000 distinct CDR3 sequences; 25% to 30% are singletons. Sequencing was performed on peripheral blood mononuclear cells (PBMCs), taken when the disease was refractory, from a patient treated with antithyroid drugs. These receptor sequences come from a female donor with Graves disease. Each CDR3 is given with its conserved first and last residue. A D gene is named only where the DNA matches it firmly. Clone size appears in some rows only: once, few, many, or a class for an expanded clone.

>few|TRBJ1-2|TRBV6-1|NA
CASSNYRRTYGYTF
TGTGCCAGCAGCAATTATCGACGAACCTATGGCTACACCTTC
>NA|TRBJ1-1|TRBV19|NA
CASSSSVWDTEAFF
TGTGCCAGTAGTTCATCGGTCTGGGACACTGAAGCTTTCTTT
>many|TRBJ2-5|TRBV2|TRBD1
CASSRGPQETQYF
TGTGCCAGCAGCAGGGGGCCTCAAGAGACCCAGTACTTC
>few|TRBJ2-7|TRBV11-2|NA
CASSLDSYYEQYF
TGTGCCAGCAGCTTAGACTCTTACTACGAGCAGTACTTC
>once|TRBJ2-3|TRBV29-1|NA
CSVYPRGSDTQYF
TGCAGCGTTTACCCCCGGGGGTCCGATACGCAGTATTTT
>once|TRBJ1-2|TRBV5-4|NA
CASSAGGGLNYGYTF
TGTGCCAGCAGCGCGGGGGGGGGGCTCAACTATGGCTACACCTTC
>NA|TRBJ2-7|TRBV20-1|TRBD2
CSAYGRGLAGVREQYF
TGCAGTGCGTACGGTCGGGGGCTAGCGGGAGTTCGCGAGCAGTACTTC
>few|TRBJ2-1|TRBV20-1|TRBD2
CSAWTSGRTDNEQFF
TGCAGTGCTTGGACTAGCGGGAGGACCGACAATGAGCAGTTCTTC
>NA|TRBJ2-7|TRBV20-1|NA
CSARRATSPEQYF
TGCAGTGCTAGGCGGGCGACGTCGCCCGAGCAGTACTTC
>few|TRBJ2-5|TRBV5-1|NA
CASRRVFSGETQYF
TGCGCCAGCAGGAGGGTATTCTCGGGAGAGACCCAGTACTTC
>NA|TRBJ2-7|TRBV11-2|TRBD1
CASSQGGRTYEQYF
TGTGCCAGCAGCCAAGGGGGCCGAACCTACGAGCAGTACTTC
>many|TRBJ1-2|TRBV12-5|NA
CASGLSGTFYGYTF
TGTGCTAGTGGTTTATCCGGGACATTCTATGGCTACACCTTC
>many|TRBJ2-5|TRBV6-2/TRBV6-3|NA
CASSYGGGLQETQYF
TGTGCCAGCAGTTACGGGGGGGGCCTTCAAGAGACCCAGTACTTC
>few|TRBJ1-2|TRBV7-9|TRBD1
CASSGPGTDGYTF
TGTGCCAGCAGCGGACCCGGGACAGATGGCTACACCTTC
>few|TRBJ1-1|TRBV6-2/TRBV6-3|NA
CASSEYIMGDTEAFF
TGTGCCAGCAGTGAATACATCATGGGCGACACTGAAGCTTTCTTT
>few|TRBJ1-1|TRBV7-8|TRBD1
CASSLARGTVEAFF
TGTGCCAGCAGCTTAGCGCGGGGGACAGTTGAAGCTTTCTTT